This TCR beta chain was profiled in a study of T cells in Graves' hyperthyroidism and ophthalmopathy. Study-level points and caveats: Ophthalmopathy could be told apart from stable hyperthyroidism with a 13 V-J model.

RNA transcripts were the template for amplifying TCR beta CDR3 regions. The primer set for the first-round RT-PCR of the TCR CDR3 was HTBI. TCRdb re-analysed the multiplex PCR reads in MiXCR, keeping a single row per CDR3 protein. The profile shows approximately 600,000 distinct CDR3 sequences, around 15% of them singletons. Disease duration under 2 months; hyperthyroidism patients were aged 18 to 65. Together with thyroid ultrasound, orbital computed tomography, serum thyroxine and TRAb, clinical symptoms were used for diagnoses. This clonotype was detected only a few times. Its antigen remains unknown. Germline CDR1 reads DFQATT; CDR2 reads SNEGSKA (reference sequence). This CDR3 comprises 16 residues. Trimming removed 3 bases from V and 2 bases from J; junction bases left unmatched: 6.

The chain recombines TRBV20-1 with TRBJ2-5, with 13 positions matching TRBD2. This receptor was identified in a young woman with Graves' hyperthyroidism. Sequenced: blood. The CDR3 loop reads CSASVGLAGVQETQYF. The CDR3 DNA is TGCAGTGCTAGTGTCGGACTAGCGGGAGTACAAGAGACCCAGTACTTC.